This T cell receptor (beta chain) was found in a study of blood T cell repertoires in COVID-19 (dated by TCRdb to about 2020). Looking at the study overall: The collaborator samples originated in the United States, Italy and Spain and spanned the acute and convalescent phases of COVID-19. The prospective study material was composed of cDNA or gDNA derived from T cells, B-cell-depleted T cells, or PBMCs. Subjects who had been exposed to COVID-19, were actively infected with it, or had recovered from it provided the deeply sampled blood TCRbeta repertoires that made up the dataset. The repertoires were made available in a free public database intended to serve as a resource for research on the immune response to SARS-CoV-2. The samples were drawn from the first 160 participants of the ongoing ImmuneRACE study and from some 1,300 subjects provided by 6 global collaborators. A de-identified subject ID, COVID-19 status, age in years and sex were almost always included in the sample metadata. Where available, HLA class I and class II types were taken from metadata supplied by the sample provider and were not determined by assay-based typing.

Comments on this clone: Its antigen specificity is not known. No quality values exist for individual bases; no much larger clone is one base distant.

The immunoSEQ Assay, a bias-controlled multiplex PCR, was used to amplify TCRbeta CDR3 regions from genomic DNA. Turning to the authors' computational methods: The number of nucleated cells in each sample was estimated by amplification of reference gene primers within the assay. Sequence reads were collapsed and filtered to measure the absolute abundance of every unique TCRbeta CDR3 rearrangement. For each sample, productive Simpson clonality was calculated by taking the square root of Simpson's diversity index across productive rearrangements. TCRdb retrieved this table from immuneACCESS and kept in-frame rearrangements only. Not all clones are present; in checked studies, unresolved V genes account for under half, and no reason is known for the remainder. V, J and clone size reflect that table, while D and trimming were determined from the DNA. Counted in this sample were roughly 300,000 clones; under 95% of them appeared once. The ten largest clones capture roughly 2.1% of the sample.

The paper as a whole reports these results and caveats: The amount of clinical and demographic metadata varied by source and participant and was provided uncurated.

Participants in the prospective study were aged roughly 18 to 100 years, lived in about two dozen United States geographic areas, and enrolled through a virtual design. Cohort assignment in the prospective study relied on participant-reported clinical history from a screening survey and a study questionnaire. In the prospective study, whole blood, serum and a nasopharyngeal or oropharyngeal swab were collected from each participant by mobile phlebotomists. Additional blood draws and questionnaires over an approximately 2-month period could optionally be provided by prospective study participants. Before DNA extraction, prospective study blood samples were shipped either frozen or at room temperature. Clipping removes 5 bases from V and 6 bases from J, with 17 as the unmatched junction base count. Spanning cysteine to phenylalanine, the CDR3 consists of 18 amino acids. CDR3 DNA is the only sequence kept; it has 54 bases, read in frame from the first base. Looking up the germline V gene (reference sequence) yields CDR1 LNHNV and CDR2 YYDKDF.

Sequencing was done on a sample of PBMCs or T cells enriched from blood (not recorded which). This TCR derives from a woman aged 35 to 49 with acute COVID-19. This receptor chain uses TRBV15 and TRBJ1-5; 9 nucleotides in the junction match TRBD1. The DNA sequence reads TGTGCCACCAGCTTCTTAGGACAGGGGACTTACGTGAGTCAGCCCCAGCATTTT. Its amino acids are CATSFLGQGTYVSQPQHF.